This T cell receptor (beta chain) was captured by sequencing in a study of vaccination effects on CD4 cells after COVID-19. With respect to this clone: No antigen is known for it.

Before any sequencing was done, the ViraFEST assay used viral peptide pools to expand antigen-specific CD4+ T cells. With roughly 9 days of culture completed, CD4+ T cells were isolated. BNT162b2 vaccine or mRNA-1273 vaccine was given to participants in two doses. Some clones are missing from TCRdb's copy, which holds only in-frame ones; the method was immunoSEQ multiplex PCR. The repertoire has tens of thousands of clones, about 67% of them found once; the top ten carry approximately 1.5%. The CDR3 loop spans 15 amino acids. Trimming removed 1 base from V and 0 bases from J, with 8 bases in between. Per the germline V gene, CDR1 is SNHLY and CDR2 is FYNNEI.

The V call is TRBV2, the J call TRBJ2-3, with D possibly matching TRBD1 (5 bases). The TCR comes from a human donor who received a COVID-19 vaccine. Material: CD4+ T cells from PBMCs cultured with HCoV-229E spike peptides, obtained after COVID-19 vaccination. The CDR3 loop is CASSEGQGSTDTQYF. The CDR3 DNA is TGTGCCAGCAGTGAAGGTCAGGGAAGCACAGATACGCAGTATTTT.